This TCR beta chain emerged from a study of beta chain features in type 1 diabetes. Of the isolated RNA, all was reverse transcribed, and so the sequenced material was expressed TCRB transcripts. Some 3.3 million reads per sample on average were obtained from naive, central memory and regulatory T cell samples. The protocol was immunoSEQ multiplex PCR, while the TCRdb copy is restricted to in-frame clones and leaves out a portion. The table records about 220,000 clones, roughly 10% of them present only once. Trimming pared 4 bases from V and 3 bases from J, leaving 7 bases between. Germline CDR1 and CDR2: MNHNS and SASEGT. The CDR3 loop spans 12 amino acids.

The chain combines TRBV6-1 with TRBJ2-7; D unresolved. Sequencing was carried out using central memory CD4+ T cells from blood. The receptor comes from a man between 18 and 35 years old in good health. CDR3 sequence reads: CASSGIYYEQYF. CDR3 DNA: TGTGCCAGCAGTGGCATTTACTACGAGCAGTACTTC.